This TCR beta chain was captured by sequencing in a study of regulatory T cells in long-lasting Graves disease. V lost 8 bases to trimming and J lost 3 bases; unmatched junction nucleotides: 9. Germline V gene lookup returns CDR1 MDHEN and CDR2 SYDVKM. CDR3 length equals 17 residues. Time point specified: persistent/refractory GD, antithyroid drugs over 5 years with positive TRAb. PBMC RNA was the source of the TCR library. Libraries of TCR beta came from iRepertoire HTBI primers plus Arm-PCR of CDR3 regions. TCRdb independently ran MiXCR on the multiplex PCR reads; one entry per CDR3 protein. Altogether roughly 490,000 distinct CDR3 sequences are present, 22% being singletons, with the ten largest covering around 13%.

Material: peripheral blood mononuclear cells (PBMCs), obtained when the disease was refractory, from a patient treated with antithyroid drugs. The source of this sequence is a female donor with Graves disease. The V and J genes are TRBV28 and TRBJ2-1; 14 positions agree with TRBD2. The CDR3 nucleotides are TGTGCCAGCGCAATCGGACTAGCGGGAGGTTTCTACAATGAGCAGTTCTTC. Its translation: CASAIGLAGGFYNEQFF.